These 6 T cell receptor beta chains were sequenced from one sample in a study of regulatory and conventional T cells in RAG deficiency. Generated by immunoSEQ multiplex PCR, the TCRdb table keeps only in-frame clones and is missing some. The sample yields about 6,700 clones, roughly four fifths seen once. The sample also formed part of further work on regulatory T cells. Per that study: The primer mix had 52 TRBV and 13 TRBJ primers.

Sequencing was performed on CD8+ T cells sorted from blood. The receptors were sampled from a human donor in good health.

V and J are TRBV7-5 and TRBJ2-6. TRBV7-5 is shown as a pseudogene. The CDR3 runs to 16 residues. The chain's CDR3 is CARSLARSSGANVLTF. As DNA, the CDR3 is TGTGCCAGAAGCTTAGCCAGGAGCTCTGGGGCCAACGTCCTGACTTTC.

The V gene is TRBV9, the J gene TRBJ2-1; TRBD2 might be the D (6 bases). This CDR3 has 15 residues. Trimming cost V 3 bases and J 2 bases, with 12 bases left between them. Germline CDR1 SGDLS, CDR2 YYNGEE. This CDR3 reads CASSGGTPAYNEQFF. Written as DNA, the CDR3 is TGTGCCAGCAGCGGAGGGACTCCCGCCTACAATGAGCAGTTCTTC.

The genes are TRBV7-8 and TRBJ1-6, with 8 bases fitting TRBD1. Trimming cost V 0 bases and J 5 bases; bases outside gene matches: 6. The germline V gene has CDR1 SGHVS and CDR2 FQNEAQ. CDR3 length: 17 amino acids. The CDR3 nucleotides read TGTGCCAGCAGCTTAGCAGGACAGGGCCCTAATAATTCACCCCTCCACTTT. It yields the protein CASSLAGQGPNNSPLHF.

J is TRBJ1-3 and V is TRBV5-1; TRBD1 matches at 10 bases. Germline loops: CDR1 SGHRS, CDR2 YFSETQ. The V gene end was trimmed by 4 bases and the J gene end by 7 bases; junction bases not matched to a gene: 8. This CDR3 is 15 amino acids long. The CDR3 spells CASSPLTGGGNTIYF. Here the CDR3 DNA reads TGCGCCAGCAGCCCTTTGACAGGGGGCGGGAACACCATATATTTT.

The V call is TRBV5-4, the J call TRBJ2-7; D is unresolved. The CDR3 loop spans 12 amino acids. Germline lookup yields CDR1 SGHNT and CDR2 YYREEE (reference sequence). Trimming took off 4 bases at V and 2 bases at J, with 7 bases between the two ends. The CDR3 DNA reads TGTGCCAGCAGCCTCAAGACCTACGAGCAGTACTTC. Residues: CASSLKTYEQYF.

The genes are TRBV10-1 and TRBJ2-1, with 7 bases identical to TRBD2. The germline V gene has CDR1 WNHNN and CDR2 SYGVQD (reference sequence). The CDR3 has 13 residues. The ends lost 9 bases at V and 12 bases at J; junction bases unmatched: 14. Here the CDR3 DNA reads TGCGCCAGTTCATGGGAGGGCCCGGTGGGGCAGTTCTTC. Translating gives CASSWEGPVGQFF.